Presented here are 25 T cell receptor beta chains from one specimen sequenced in a study of a mutant IDH1 vaccine in newly diagnosed glioma. Using immunoSEQ multiplex PCR, the repertoire was profiled, and TCRdb retains in-frame clones only, with some absent. The data hold 85,000 to 100,000 clones, with roughly 89% observed a single time. As for time point: baseline, week 1 (first vaccination visit). Noted treatment: pre-vaccination baseline after standard-of-care therapy. The input for sequencing was PBMCs, taken from a glioma patient treated with radiotherapy, temozolomide or both. These receptors originate from a woman between 45 and 65 years old with glioma.

The chain is built from TRBV15 and TRBJ2-3, with 7 bases identical to TRBD2. The J segment lost 2 bases and the V segment lost 2 bases, leaving 1 base of the junction unmatched. Germline loops: CDR1 LNHNV, CDR2 YYDKDF (reference sequence). The CDR3 contains 14 residues. The CDR3 nucleotides are TGTGCCACCAGCAGAACTAGCGACACAGATACGCAGTATTTT. This translates into CATSRTSDTDTQYF.

The rearrangement uses TRBV27 and TRBJ2-1; D gene unclear. The CDR3 is 11 amino acids. Trimming took off 3 bases at V and 3 bases at J, with 0 bases between the two ends. The germline gives CDR1 MNHEY, CDR2 SMNVEV (reference sequence). As DNA, the CDR3 is TGTGCCAGCAGTTTCTACAATGAGCAGTTCTTC. Amino acids: CASSFYNEQFF.

The V and J genes are TRBV7-6 and TRBJ2-7, with 8 bases that match TRBD2. The CDR3 covers 15 residues. Germline CDR1 reads SGHVS; CDR2 reads FNYEAQ. Germline trimming cut 2 bases from V and 6 bases from J; bases unmatched to any gene: 9. The CDR3 DNA reads as TGTGCCAGCAGCTTAATCCGCGCGGGAGGCTCCGAGCAGTACTTC. Its protein product is CASSLIRAGGSEQYF.

This rearrangement joins TRBV5-1 to TRBJ1-2; the match to TRBD1 covers 8 bases. Germline lookup yields CDR1 SGHRS and CDR2 YFSETQ. V lost 3 bases to trimming and J lost 5 bases; unmatched junction nucleotides: 3. The length of the CDR3 is 13 residues. This CDR3 reads CASSSGQGYGYTF. In DNA, the CDR3 is TGCGCCAGCAGCTCCGGACAGGGTTATGGCTACACCTTC.

J is TRBJ1-2 and V is TRBV6-4, with D hard to call. V was cut by 10 bases and J by 4 bases, with 10 bases left in between. The CDR3 extends over 11 amino acids. CDR1 is MRHNA, CDR2 SNTAGT, per germline. CDR3 amino acids: CATVEFYGYTF. The DNA of the CDR3 is TGTGCCACCGTCGAGTTCTATGGCTACACCTTC.

V gene TRBV29-1 combines with J gene TRBJ1-2; D is unresolved. The CDR3 extends over 14 amino acids. V dropped 5 bases and J dropped 5 bases, with 18 bases sitting between them. Germline CDR1 reads SQVTM; CDR2 reads ANQGSEA. CDR3 sequence: CSVSDPGKTYGYTF. The CDR3 nucleotides read TGCAGCGTTTCTGACCCGGGAAAGACTTATGGCTACACCTTC.

The gene calls are TRBV5-4 and TRBJ2-7; maybe TRBD1 (6 bases). Germline assignment: CDR1 SGHNT and CDR2 YYREEE (reference sequence). This CDR3 is built from 16 residues. V shed 3 bases and J shed 4 bases, with 20 bases lying between them. The CDR3 spells CASSYTDQGTLYEQYF. CDR3 nucleotide sequence: TGTGCCAGCAGCTACACAGACCAGGGGACCCTTTACGAGCAGTACTTC.

CDR3 sequence: CASSLGHRAPGYGYTF. The CDR3 DNA follows: TGTGCCAGCAGCTTAGGCCACAGGGCCCCCGGCTATGGCTACACCTTC. The gene calls are TRBV11-2 and TRBJ1-2; tentatively, D is TRBD1 (6 bases). The CDR3 is made up of 16 amino acids. Germline CDR1 SGHAT, CDR2 FQNNGV. The V end was cut by 1 base, the J end by 4 bases, with 16 bases between.

V and J are TRBV4-1 and TRBJ2-1; 14 bases fit TRBD2. V shed 5 bases and J 15 bases; nucleotides not matched to a gene: 12. The germline V gene has CDR1 MGHRA and CDR2 YSYEKL. This CDR3 region has 15 residues. The CDR3 here is CASSSAGTSGSPLFF. The DNA for the CDR3 is TGCGCCAGCAGCTCGGCCGGGACTAGCGGGAGTCCTCTGTTCTTC.

V and J are TRBV5-1 and TRBJ1-1; 7 bases line up with TRBD1. Looked up from germline, CDR1 is SGHRS and CDR2 is YFSETQ. CDR3 size: 13 residues. Trimming took 2 bases from V and 4 from J; bases not matched to a gene: 2. The CDR3 DNA reads TGCGCCAGCAGCTTCGGACAGGTCACTGAAGCTTTCTTT. This gives the protein CASSFGQVTEAFF.

The rearrangement uses TRBV5-1 and TRBJ1-2; 8 nucleotides agree with TRBD1. The CDR3 has 16 residues. The trim removed 2 bases at V and 3 bases at J, leaving 9 bases unmatched. Germline V gives CDR1 SGHRS, CDR2 YFSETQ. CDR3 region: CASSLFSQGADYGYTF. The CDR3 DNA reads as TGCGCCAGCAGCTTATTTTCTCAGGGGGCGGACTATGGCTACACCTTC.

CDR3 in amino acids: CASSQIAGSSYEQYF. The CDR3 region has the DNA TGTGCCAGCAGCCAAATAGCGGGGAGCTCCTACGAGCAGTACTTC. The rearrangement uses TRBV4-2 and TRBJ2-7; 8 nucleotides agree with TRBD2. Germline V gene sequence: CDR1 LGHNA, CDR2 YNFKEQ. The CDR3 length is 15 residues. V gave up 2 bases and J gave up 0 bases; unmatched junction bases: 3.

About this clone: The junction departs from germline at one end; a sequencing error may be responsible. The V and J genes are TRBV6-4 and TRBJ1-5; D is ambiguous. CDR1 is MRHNA and CDR2 is SNTAGT in the germline V gene. The CDR3 has 12 amino acids. CDR3 residues: CASIDPARPQHF. The DNA of the CDR3 is TGTGCCAGCATTGACCCAGCGCGGCCCCAGCATTTT.

The V call is TRBV11-2, the J call TRBJ2-7; TRBD1 aligns across 7 bases. Germline CDR1 and CDR2: SGHAT and FQNNGV. With 7 bases clipped from V and 6 bases from J, the junction kept 12 bases outside the gene matches. This CDR3 is built from 14 residues. CDR3 DNA: TGTGCCAGCATCACCCGGCAGGGGGTCGGCGAGCAGTACTTC. Its protein product is CASITRQGVGEQYF. The full variable domain, rest sourced from reference TRBV11-2 and TRBJ2-7, is EAGVAQSPRYKIIEKRQSVAFWCNPISGHATLYWYQQILGQGPKLLIQFQNNGVVDDSQLPKDRFSAERLKGVDSTLKIQPAKLEDSAVYLCASITRQGVGEQYFGPGTRLTVT.

The chain employs TRBV10-3 and TRBJ2-1; 8 bases are a match to TRBD2. Germline CDR1 and CDR2: ENHRY and SYGVKD. The CDR3 is 15 amino acids. Trimming removed 3 bases from V and 4 bases from J; junction bases left unmatched: 5. CDR3: CAISDRVAGYNEQFF. The CDR3 nucleotides are TGTGCCATCAGTGATCGGGTAGCGGGATACAATGAGCAGTTCTTC.

This chain uses TRBV5-6 with TRBJ2-1; the D is unclear. Per germline, CDR1 SGHDT and CDR2 YYEEEE. V dropped 0 bases and J dropped 0 bases, with 7 bases sitting between them. The CDR3 is 15 residues long. The CDR3, as DNA: TGTGCCAGCAGCTTGGCACCTAACTCCTACAATGAGCAGTTCTTC. It specifies CASSLAPNSYNEQFF.

The chain employs TRBV10-3 and TRBJ2-1; D gene unclear. The V gene's germline CDR1 is ENHRY and CDR2 SYGVKD. CDR3 length equals 18 residues. V gave up 0 bases and J gave up 5 bases, with 20 bases separating them. CDR3 protein: CAISESLGGHWVHNEQFF. The CDR3 DNA reads as TGTGCCATCAGTGAGTCGCTTGGCGGTCACTGGGTGCACAATGAGCAGTTCTTC.

The gene calls are TRBV7-8 and TRBJ1-6; D not certain. The V gene lost 6 bases and the J gene lost 6 bases, with 15 bases spanning the gap. This CDR3 has 15 amino acids. Germline CDR1 reads SGHVS; CDR2 reads FQNEAQ. The CDR3 bases are TGTGCCAGCAGTTCCGCAACCGGTGGTAATTCACCCCTCCACTTT. This sequence encodes CASSSATGGNSPLHF.

The V gene is TRBV11-2, the J gene TRBJ2-7; no clear D. V was cut by 5 bases and J by 1 base, with 18 bases left in between. The length of the CDR3 is 16 residues. The germline V gene has CDR1 SGHAT and CDR2 FQNNGV. CDR3 protein: CASSPGSRGTSYEQYF. Here the CDR3 DNA reads TGTGCCAGCAGCCCCGGATCTAGAGGTACATCCTACGAGCAGTACTTC. Supplemented by reference TRBV11-2 and TRBJ2-7, the full variable domain reads EAGVAQSPRYKIIEKRQSVAFWCNPISGHATLYWYQQILGQGPKLLIQFQNNGVVDDSQLPKDRFSAERLKGVDSTLKIQPAKLEDSAVYLCASSPGSRGTSYEQYFGPGTRLTVT.

The chain employs TRBV30 and TRBJ1-2, with D possibly matching TRBD1 (6 bases). Trimming pared 3 bases from V and 8 bases from J, leaving 10 bases between. The germline V gene has CDR1 GTSNPN and CDR2 SVGIG (reference sequence). The CDR3 is 11 amino acids. CDR3 coding DNA: TGTGCCTGGAGCTCCGGGGGCGGCTACACCTTC. It translates to CAWSSGGGYTF.

This clone occurred once. The chain employs TRBV7-2 and TRBJ1-4; 9 nucleotides match TRBD1. The germline gives CDR1 SGHTA, CDR2 FQGNSA. The CDR3 contains 15 residues. After removal of 5 bases from V and 8 bases from J, the junction contained 9 bases not matched to a gene. CDR3 DNA sequence: TGTGCCAGCAGCACCCGGGGACAGGGTGAAGAAAAACTGTTTTTT. Translation gives CASSTRGQGEEKLFF.

J is TRBJ2-7 and V is TRBV18, with TRBD2 matching 13 bases. Germline CDR1 KGHSH, CDR2 LQKENI. J was trimmed by 6 bases and V by 6 bases; bases with no gene match: 5. This CDR3 region has 14 residues. CDR3 sequence: CASSPGTSGIEQYF. CDR3 bases: TGTGCCAGCTCCCCAGGGACTAGCGGGATCGAGCAGTACTTC.

The chain links TRBV7-9 to TRBJ2-7; D is possibly TRBD1 (7 bases). Trimming stripped 5 bases from V and 6 bases from J, with 23 bases between. The germline V gene has CDR1 SEHNR and CDR2 FQNEAQ (reference sequence). The CDR3 covers 16 residues. CDR3 in amino acids: CASSPGGPGIRVEQYF. As DNA, the CDR3 is TGTGCCAGCAGCCCAGGGGGGCCAGGGATTAGGGTCGAGCAGTACTTC.

The rearrangement joins TRBV9 to TRBJ2-1; 9 positions match TRBD2. V was clipped by 0 bases and J by 4 bases; unmatched bases: 2. Germline values: CDR1 SGDLS, CDR2 YYNGEE. The CDR3 spans 15 residues. The chain's CDR3 is CASSVASGAYNEQFF. Written as DNA, the CDR3 is TGTGCCAGCAGCGTAGCTAGCGGGGCTTACAATGAGCAGTTCTTC.

The chain is built from TRBV7-6 and TRBJ2-2; D may be TRBD2 (6 bases). The CDR3 is 16 amino acids. Trimming stripped 0 bases from V and 1 base from J, with 9 bases between. CDR1 is SGHVS and CDR2 is FNYEAQ in the germline V gene. CDR3 in DNA: TGTGCCAGCAGCTTAGCGGTAGCGGTGAACACCGGGGAGCTGTTTTTT. Amino acids: CASSLAVAVNTGELFF.